A single sample is the source of the 25 T cell receptor beta chains below, sequenced in a study of CD8 T cells in Susac syndrome. Reverse transcription of 0.5 to 1 ug RNA was performed with random hexamers. TCRdb called the immunoSEQ multiplex PCR reads again in MiXCR, with one record for every CDR3 protein. The sample has roughly 200,000 distinct CDR3 sequences; approximately 94% are singletons. The sequenced sample consisted of CD4+ T cells from PBMCs. These receptor sequences come from a human donor with Susac syndrome.

This chain links TRBV20-1 with TRBJ2-5; D assignment may be TRBD1 or TRBD2 (5 bases each). Deletions cut 6 bases from V and 1 base from J, with 18 bases between. The CDR3 runs 15 residues. Per the germline V gene, CDR1 is DFQATT and CDR2 is SNEGSKA (reference sequence). CDR3 protein: CSAPRGLTSQETQYF. In nucleotides, the CDR3 is TGCAGTGCGCCGAGGGGTCTAACGAGCCAAGAGACCCAGTACTTC.

V usage is TRBV29-1 and J usage is TRBJ2-3; D is unresolved. Trimming took 6 bases from V and 1 from J, leaving 14 bases between them. This CDR3 is built from 14 residues. Per the germline V gene, CDR1 is SQVTM and CDR2 is ANQGSEA. The chain's CDR3 is CSVLRARGTDTQYF. The CDR3 bases are TGCAGCGTCCTCCGGGCCCGGGGCACAGATACGCAGTATTTT.

As concerns this clonotype: Its ends do not fully match the called genes, so a read error is possible. The chain is built from TRBV5-1 and TRBJ1-5, with 9 bases aligning to TRBD1. This CDR3 comprises 14 residues. Germline CDR1 is SGHRS and CDR2 is YFSETQ. The CDR3 here is CASSPGTGNQPQHF. CDR3 bases: TGTGCCAGCAGCCCCGGGACAGGGAATCAGCCCCAGCATTTT.

The chain employs TRBV5-1 and TRBJ1-1; D ambiguous. The CDR3 spans 14 residues. Germline V gives CDR1 SGHRS, CDR2 YFSETQ. The V end was cut by 4 bases, the J end by 4 bases, with 14 bases between. The CDR3 DNA follows: TGCGCCAGCAGCACCCAAGATCCCAGCACTGAAGCTTTCTTT. This sequence encodes CASSTQDPSTEAFF. Together with reference TRBV5-1 and TRBJ1-1, the CDR3 gives the full variable domain: KAGVTQTPRYLIKTRGQQVTLSCSPISGHRSVSWYQQTPGQGLQFLFEYFSETQRNKGNFPGRFSGRQFSNSRSEMNVSTLELGDSALYLCASSTQDPSTEAFFGQGTRLTVV.

The chain links TRBV6-6 to TRBJ1-5, with a tentative D call TRBD1 (6 bases). The CDR3 loop spans 15 amino acids. Per germline, CDR1 MNHNY and CDR2 SVGAGI (reference sequence). V lost 4 bases and J 2 bases, leaving 12 bases between the germline ends. The CDR3 loop reads CASSLQGIGNQPQHF. In nucleotides, the CDR3 is TGTGCCAGCAGTTTACAGGGTATTGGCAATCAGCCCCAGCATTTT.

The CDR3 is CASSLDGTGTSYEQYF. CDR3 bases: TGTGCCAGCAGCTTGGATGGGACAGGGACGTCCTACGAGCAGTACTTC. The V call is TRBV5-6, the J call TRBJ2-7; 9 bases are a match to TRBD1. Germline CDR1 SGHDT, CDR2 YYEEEE. V lost 0 bases to trimming and J lost 1 base; unmatched junction nucleotides: 5. There are 16 residues in the CDR3.

The chain has TRBV30 and TRBJ2-3; TRBD2 is a possible D gene (5 bases). V was shortened by 3 bases and J by 4 bases, with 11 bases between the two germline ends. The CDR3 runs 13 residues. Germline CDR1 and CDR2: GTSNPN and SVGIG (reference sequence). The CDR3 DNA sequence: TGTGCCTGGAGAGCTAGCCCAGCAGATACGCAGTATTTT. This translates into CAWRASPADTQYF. Supplemented by reference TRBV30 and TRBJ2-3, the full variable domain reads SQTIHQWPATLVQPVGSPLSLECTVEGTSNPNLYWYRQAAGRGLQLLFYSVGIGQISSEVPQNLSASRPQDRQFILSSKKLLLSDSGFYLCAWRASPADTQYFGPGTRLTVL.

CDR3 sequence reads: CASSSTLTADTQYF. CDR3 nucleotide sequence: TGTGCCAGCAGTTCCACCCTTACCGCAGATACGCAGTATTTT. The genes are TRBV27 and TRBJ2-3; D gene ambiguous. The length of the CDR3 is 14 residues. Germline CDR1 and CDR2: MNHEY and SMNVEV (reference sequence). Between the trimmed V and J ends, which lost 4 bases and 4 bases, there was a span of 12 bases.

The chain has TRBV19 and TRBJ1-2; D not resolved. This CDR3 spans 13 amino acids. Trimming took 5 bases from V and 3 from J, leaving 10 bases between them. Germline CDR1 is LNHDA and CDR2 is SQIVND (reference sequence). CDR3 sequence (DNA): TGTGCCAGTAGTTTTCGGGCACACTATGGCTACACCTTC. This codes for CASSFRAHYGYTF.

This chain connects TRBV30 to TRBJ2-7, with D possibly called TRBD1 or TRBD2 (5 bases each). Trimming stripped 8 bases from V and 3 bases from J, with 20 bases between. The CDR3 is 14 amino acids. Germline CDR1 and CDR2: GTSNPN and SVGIG (reference sequence). Here the CDR3 DNA reads TGTGCCGCAGAGGGGCCATCCAAATTCTACGAGCAGTACTTC. It is translated as CAAEGPSKFYEQYF.

This chain links TRBV6-5 with TRBJ2-1; a weak D match, TRBD2 (6 bases). Germline assignment: CDR1 MNHEY and CDR2 SVGAGI. The CDR3 is made up of 16 amino acids. V was trimmed by 0 bases and J by 0 bases, leaving 9 bases between them. The CDR3 is CASSYSGSGSYNEQFF. The CDR3 DNA follows: TGTGCCAGCAGTTACTCCGGTAGCGGCTCCTACAATGAGCAGTTCTTC.

The gene calls are TRBV5-1 and TRBJ1-1, with D possibly TRBD1 on 6 matching bases. V was shortened by 7 bases and J by 10 bases, with 17 bases between the two germline ends. Germline loops: CDR1 SGHRS, CDR2 YFSETQ. This CDR3 contains 12 residues. Here the CDR3 DNA reads TGCGCCAGCTCGGACAGTAGCGAAAGAGCTTTCTTT. It is translated as CASSDSSERAFF. Together with reference TRBV5-1 and TRBJ1-1, the CDR3 gives the full variable domain: KAGVTQTPRYLIKTRGQQVTLSCSPISGHRSVSWYQQTPGQGLQFLFEYFSETQRNKGNFPGRFSGRQFSNSRSEMNVSTLELGDSALYLCASSDSSERAFFGQGTRLTVV.

The chain uses TRBV5-6 and TRBJ1-5; D gene unclear. This CDR3 comprises 15 residues. Trimming took 4 bases from V and 0 from J, leaving 11 bases between them. Germline assignment: CDR1 SGHDT and CDR2 YYEEEE. DNA for the CDR3: TGTGCCAGCAGCCCCAGTTTCTATAGCAATCAGCCCCAGCATTTT. Its protein is CASSPSFYSNQPQHF.

This clonotype was detected only once. The V and J genes are TRBV18 and TRBJ1-6; tentatively, D is TRBD1 (6 bases). Germline V gene data show CDR1 as KGHSH and CDR2 as LQKENI. V was clipped by 3 bases and J by 1 base, with 10 bases between them. The CDR3 is 16 amino acids. This CDR3 is CASSPSRGSYNSPLHF. The CDR3 nucleotides are TGTGCCAGCTCACCTTCCAGGGGTTCCTATAATTCACCCCTCCACTTT.

This clonotype was counted a few times. J is TRBJ2-3 and V is TRBV6-1; D unresolved. This CDR3 has 14 amino acids. Trimming shortened V by 6 bases and J by 1 base, and 11 bases separated the two germline ends. CDR1 MNHNS and CDR2 SASEGT come from the germline V gene. The CDR3 region is CASRSDGRTDTQYF. For the CDR3, the DNA is TGTGCCAGCAGGTCCGATGGCCGCACAGATACGCAGTATTTT.

There are a few counts of this clonotype. The chain couples TRBV14 to TRBJ2-3; D remains unclear. The CDR3 loop spans 12 amino acids. With 4 bases removed from V and 0 bases from J, the gap between germline ends came to 2 bases. CDR1 and CDR2 (germline): SGHDN, FVKESK. The CDR3 region is CASSRSTDTQYF. CDR3 nucleotide sequence: TGTGCCAGCAGCCGAAGCACAGATACGCAGTATTTT.

The rearrangement joins TRBV9 to TRBJ2-2; a weak D match, TRBD1 (5 bases). The CDR3 has 17 residues. Per germline, CDR1 SGDLS and CDR2 YYNGEE. V was pared by 1 base and J by 0 bases, with 13 bases between. CDR3 nucleotides: TGTGCCAGCAGCGTAAGTGGGCAGGGTACGAACACCGGGGAGCTGTTTTTT. Its translation: CASSVSGQGTNTGELFF.

This chain uses TRBV14 with TRBJ1-5, with a weak D call TRBD1 (5 bases). The CDR3 spans 15 residues. V dropped 1 base and J dropped 3 bases, with 10 bases sitting between them. The germline V gene encodes CDR1 SGHDN and CDR2 FVKESK. Written as DNA, the CDR3 is TGTGCCAGCAGCCAAGCGGGACCGATCAATCAGCCCCAGCATTTT. Amino acids: CASSQAGPINQPQHF.

The V gene is TRBV19, the J gene TRBJ1-2, with TRBD1 identical over 7 bases. The trim removed 1 base at V and 6 bases at J, leaving 8 bases unmatched. The CDR3 covers 15 residues. Germline V gives CDR1 LNHDA, CDR2 SQIVND (reference sequence). CDR3: CASSIAGHDRDGYTF. The CDR3 DNA follows: TGTGCCAGTAGTATAGCGGGACACGACAGGGATGGCTACACCTTC.

This clonotype was found a few times. This chain connects TRBV4-1 to TRBJ2-5; D remains unclear. This CDR3 region has 14 residues. Germline V lookup: CDR1 MGHRA, CDR2 YSYEKL. V was pared by 0 bases and J by 6 bases, with 11 bases between. The CDR3 region has the DNA TGCGCCAGCAGCCAAGAGGCCGGGTTTAAGACCCAGTACTTC. This gives the protein CASSQEAGFKTQYF.

This chain connects TRBV29-1 to TRBJ2-5; TRBD2 agrees at 10 bases. Germline trimming cut 3 bases from V and 5 bases from J; bases unmatched to any gene: 6. The CDR3 extends over 14 amino acids. Germline V gene lookup returns CDR1 SQVTM and CDR2 ANQGSEA. This chain's CDR3 is CSVEINSGGETQYF. The CDR3, as DNA: TGCAGCGTTGAGATTAATAGCGGGGGGGAGACCCAGTACTTC.

V usage is TRBV3-1 and J usage is TRBJ2-1; TRBD2 is a possible D gene (7 bases). CDR3 length: 16 residues. The V gene lost 2 bases and the J gene lost 4 bases, with 15 bases spanning the gap. Germline CDR1 reads LGHDT; CDR2 reads YNNKEL (reference sequence). CDR3 sequence reads: CASSQFPRGAYNEQFF. The CDR3 DNA follows: TGTGCCAGCAGCCAATTCCCCCGGGGGGCATACAATGAGCAGTTCTTC.

The chain links TRBV25-1 to TRBJ1-1, with 7 bases that match TRBD1. The CDR3 runs 14 residues. Germline V CDR1 and CDR2: MGHDK, SYGVNS. V trimming: 3 bases; J trimming: 6 bases; junction bases outside the gene matches: 7. The CDR3 here is CASSDQTGRAEAFF. The CDR3 DNA follows: TGTGCCAGCAGTGACCAGACAGGGAGGGCTGAAGCTTTCTTT.

This chain uses TRBV9 with TRBJ1-2; TRBD1 matches 8 bases. Germline V lookup: CDR1 SGDLS, CDR2 YYNGEE. The V and J ends lost 4 bases and 5 bases, in that order; junction bases with no gene match: 4. CDR3 length equals 13 residues. CDR3 sequence: CASSPGQEYGYTF. The DNA of the CDR3 is TGTGCCAGCAGCCCGGGACAGGAATATGGCTACACCTTC.

This chain connects TRBV27 to TRBJ1-1; D unresolved. Trimming pared 1 base from V and 7 bases from J, leaving 16 bases between. The CDR3 runs to 15 residues. The germline CDR1 and CDR2 sequences are MNHEY and SMNVEV (reference sequence). CDR3 sequence (DNA): TGTGCCAGCAGTTTATTTGGGAAGGGAAGCTTTGAAGCTTTCTTT. This sequence encodes CASSLFGKGSFEAFF.